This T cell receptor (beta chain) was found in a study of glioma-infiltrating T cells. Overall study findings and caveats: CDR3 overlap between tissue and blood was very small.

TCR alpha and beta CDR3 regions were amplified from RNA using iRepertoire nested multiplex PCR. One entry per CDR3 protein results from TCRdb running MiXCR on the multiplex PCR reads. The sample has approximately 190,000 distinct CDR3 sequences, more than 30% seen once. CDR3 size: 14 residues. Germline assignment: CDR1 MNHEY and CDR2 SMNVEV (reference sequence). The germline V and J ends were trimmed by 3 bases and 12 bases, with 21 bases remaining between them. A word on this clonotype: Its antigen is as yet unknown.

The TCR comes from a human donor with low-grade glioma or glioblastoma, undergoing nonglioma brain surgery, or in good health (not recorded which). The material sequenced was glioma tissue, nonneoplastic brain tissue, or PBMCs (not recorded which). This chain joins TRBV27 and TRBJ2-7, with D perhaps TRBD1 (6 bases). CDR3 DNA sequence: TGTGCCAGCAGTTTCCGGGACACAGCCTACGAGAGGTACTTC. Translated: CASSFRDTAYERYF.